These 5 T cell receptor beta chains originate from one sample sequenced in a study of EBV T-cell therapy then PD-1 blockade in nasopharyngeal carcinoma. Their recognized antigens are unknown. Treatment of the sample: AdE1-LMPpoly-expanded autologous EBV-specific T-cell therapy followed by anti-PD-1 nivolumab. Data came from immunoSEQ multiplex PCR; TCRdb stores just in-frame clones and leaves some out. Counted here are fewer than 25,000 clones, over 75% occurring once; the ten biggest clones make up over 25%. Sequencing was performed on CD8+ T cells from blood, taken between days 50 and 65 from a patient whose treatment included autologous EBV-specific T cells and nivolumab. The receptor set was obtained from a man aged 35 to 55 with nasopharyngeal carcinoma.

The CDR3 region has the DNA TGTGCCAGCAGCCAGAACCAAGAGACCCAGTACTTC. This translates into CASSQNQETQYF. This chain connects TRBV4-2 to TRBJ2-5; D gene unclear. This CDR3 comprises 12 residues. V was clipped by 3 bases and J by 0 bases, with 2 bases between them. Germline CDR1 is LGHNA and CDR2 is YNFKEQ.

The CDR3 is CASSQRDRGYEQYF. The CDR3 DNA reads TGTGCCAGCAGCCAGCGGGACAGGGGCTACGAGCAGTACTTC. This rearrangement joins TRBV6-5 to TRBJ2-7; TRBD1 aligns across 10 bases. Germline CDR1 is MNHEY and CDR2 is SVGAGI. Trimming took 6 bases from V and 3 from J; bases not matched to a gene: 5. The CDR3 is 14 amino acids.

This clone was picked up one time. The gene calls are TRBV4-1 and TRBJ1-5, with D tentatively TRBD1 (5 bases). The germline V and J ends were trimmed by 4 bases and 1 base, with 8 bases remaining between them. This CDR3 is built from 14 residues. Germline values: CDR1 MGHRA, CDR2 YSYEKL. CDR3 DNA: TGCGCCAGCAGCCTTGGGGGGAGCAATCAGCCCCAGCATTTT. Translating it yields CASSLGGSNQPQHF.

V usage is TRBV6-5 and J usage is TRBJ1-1, with D unclear. V was trimmed by 0 bases and J by 1 base, leaving 6 bases between them. The CDR3 has 14 residues. CDR1 and CDR2 from the germline V gene are MNHEY and SVGAGI. The CDR3 protein is CASSYSEGNTEAFF. The DNA for the CDR3 is TGTGCCAGCAGTTACTCGGAAGGGAACACTGAAGCTTTCTTT.

This sequence joins TRBV4-3 and TRBJ2-2, with D tentatively TRBD1 (6 bases). The CDR3 sequence is 15 residues long. Germline V gene lookup returns CDR1 LGHNA and CDR2 YSLEER. Deletions cut 0 bases from V and 3 bases from J, with 8 bases between. The CDR3 sequence: CASSQDPGDTGELFF. The CDR3 DNA follows: TGCGCCAGCAGCCAAGATCCAGGGGACACCGGGGAGCTGTTTTTT.